The next 11 T cell receptor beta chains were all read from a single sample in a study of blood T cells in healthy people across ages (dated by TCRdb to 2015 to 2017). To prepare the library, 5' RACE was applied. The second PCR ran for roughly 7 to 12 cycles and used a J-beta primer mix along with a sample-barcoded 5' primer. TCRdb passed the public sequencing reads through fastp at Q25 and MiXCR, retaining productive beta sequences. CDR3 protein sequences are deduplicated, and each keeps its most common genes and DNA. In all, the sample holds approximately 2,000,000 distinct CDR3 sequences, and approximately 39% of those were seen once. The ten largest make up more than 20% of the sample. The source material was blood. Every receptor here comes from a human donor in good health.

The V gene is TRBV6-2 or TRBV6-3, the J gene TRBJ2-1; D call uncertain. Germline V gene sequence: CDR1 MNHEY, CDR2 SVGEGT. The V gene lost 2 bases and the J gene lost 6 bases, with 5 bases spanning the gap. This CDR3 contains 12 residues. This chain's CDR3 is CASSYTFNEQFF. CDR3 DNA: TGTGCCAGCAGTTACACATTCAATGAGCAGTTCTTC.

On this clonotype: Because the CDR3's place on the DNA is in doubt, the DNA is left out and the CDR3 is given as listed by TCRdb. The chain links TRBV11-2 to TRBJ2-3; the table's TRBD1 call for D was not verified on the DNA. The length of the CDR3 is 17 amino acids, counting both ends. From germline, CDR1 is SGHAT and CDR2 FQNNGV. The CDR3 sequence: CASSFRGRDPSTDTQYF.

This clonotype was counted only a few times. The chain employs TRBV5-5 and TRBJ2-3, with no clear D. Germline V gene lookup returns CDR1 SGHKS and CDR2 YYEKEE (reference sequence). This CDR3 contains 13 residues. CDR3 sequence reads: CATRQSSTDTQYF. CDR3 nucleotides: TGTGCTACCAGGCAGAGTAGCACAGATACGCAGTATTTT.

This clonotype has ten or more counts. The rearrangement links TRBV7-2 to TRBJ2-1, with 9 positions matching TRBD1. Trimming removed 4 bases from V and 1 base from J; junction bases left unmatched: 2. CDR1 SGHTA and CDR2 FQGNSA come from the germline V gene. The CDR3 runs 15 residues. The CDR3 spells CASSWDRDSYNEQFF. As DNA, the CDR3 is TGTGCCAGCAGCTGGGACAGGGATTCCTACAATGAGCAGTTCTTC.

V is TRBV28 and J is TRBJ2-5, with 9 bases aligning to TRBD1. The ends lost 4 bases at V and 11 bases at J; junction bases unmatched: 14. Germline V gene data show CDR1 as MDHEN and CDR2 as SYDVKM. The CDR3 consists of 15 residues. The CDR3 sequence is CASSSPGQGPNEQYF. In DNA form, the CDR3 reads TGTGCCAGCAGTTCGCCGGGACAGGGACCCAATGAGCAGTACTTC.

V usage is TRBV9 and J usage is TRBJ1-4, with D tentatively TRBD1 (6 bases). CDR3 length equals 15 residues. Germline values: CDR1 SGDLS, CDR2 YYNGEE. Trimming left V 4 bases short and J 3 bases short, with 13 bases between. CDR3 sequence (DNA): TGTGCCAGCAGCCCCCACAGGGATCCTAATGAAAAACTGTTTTTT. Amino acids: CASSPHRDPNEKLFF.

The CDR3 bases are TGTGCCAGCAGTGAAATGGGGGACCGGAACAATCAGCCCCAGCATTTT. This gives the protein CASSEMGDRNNQPQHF. The chain has TRBV2 and TRBJ1-5; a weak D match, TRBD1 (5 bases). Germline V CDR1 and CDR2: SNHLY, FYNNEI. The CDR3 sequence is 16 residues long. Trimming pared 2 bases from V and 3 bases from J, leaving 14 bases between.

This clonotype showed up just a few times. The CDR3 here is CASSLLNPNYGYTF. The CDR3 DNA reads TGTGCCAGCAGCCTCCTTAACCCTAACTATGGCTACACCTTC. The genes are TRBV4-2 and TRBJ1-2; D ambiguous. With 4 bases removed from V and 0 bases from J, the gap between germline ends came to 9 bases. The CDR3 sequence is 14 residues long. The germline V gene has CDR1 LGHNA and CDR2 YNFKEQ.

The chain employs TRBV15 and TRBJ2-1; TRBD1 aligns across 9 bases. With 0 bases clipped from V and 6 bases from J, the junction kept 12 bases outside the gene matches. CDR3 length: 18 amino acids. Looked up from germline, CDR1 is LNHNV and CDR2 is YYDKDF (reference sequence). The CDR3 loop reads CATSREPNRGPKLNEQFF. Written as DNA, the CDR3 is TGTGCCACCAGCAGAGAACCCAACAGGGGGCCAAAGCTCAATGAGCAGTTCTTC.

This clonotype was seen a handful of times. The junction differs from germline at one of its ends, possibly a read error. The rearrangement uses TRBV5-1 and TRBJ2-5; a weak D match, TRBD1 (5 bases). The V gene's germline CDR1 is SGHRS and CDR2 YFSETQ. The CDR3 runs 17 residues. The CDR3 spells CAGSITGPSRGQETQYF. For the CDR3, the DNA is TGCGCCGGCAGCATTACAGGACCCAGCAGAGGTCAAGAGACCCAGTACTTC.

This clonotype was observed a handful of times. J is TRBJ2-5 and V is TRBV6-2 or TRBV6-3; the D gene could be TRBD1 or TRBD2 (5 bases each). The CDR3 has 13 amino acids. CDR1 MNHEY and CDR2 SVGEGT come from the germline V gene. V was trimmed by 6 bases and J by 4 bases, leaving 12 bases between them. For the CDR3, the DNA is TGTGCCAGCAGGCTAGCAGGGATAGAGACCCAGTACTTC. It specifies CASRLAGIETQYF.